A single sample gave rise to the 15 T cell receptor beta chains below, sequenced in a study of early T cells in non-severe SARS-CoV-2 infection. Via MiXCR, TCRdb re-called the 5' RACE reads, giving one row per CDR3 protein. Here the sample spans tens of thousands of distinct CDR3 sequences, 12% being singletons. The specimen comprised whole blood, sampled at baseline. These receptors were collected from an adult who was a healthcare worker with PCR-confirmed SARS-CoV-2 infection or an uninfected control (not recorded which). The donor label of this sample is uncertain.

The chain couples TRBV18 to TRBJ1-1; a weak D match, TRBD1 (5 bases). CDR3 length equals 17 residues. V was cut by 3 bases and J by 1 base, with 18 bases left in between. CDR1 and CDR2 from the germline V gene are KGHSH and LQKENI. Written as DNA, the CDR3 is TGTGCCAGCTCACCGGTTCGGGACCCCAAATCGAACACTGAAGCTTTCTTT. It codes for CASSPVRDPKSNTEAFF. Full variable domain (missing parts from reference TRBV18 and TRBJ1-1): NAGVMQNPRHLVRRRGQEARLRCSPMKGHSHVYWYRQLPEEGLKFMVYLQKENIIDESGMPKERFSAEFPKEGPSILRIQQVVRGDSAAYFCASSPVRDPKSNTEAFFGQGTRLTVV.

The table lists this clonotype with a few counts. The chain has TRBV18 and TRBJ1-5; 8 nucleotides agree with TRBD1. CDR3 length equals 16 residues. Trimming cost V 4 bases and J 5 bases; bases outside gene matches: 10. CDR1 KGHSH and CDR2 LQKENI come from the germline V gene. CDR3 sequence (DNA): TGTGCCAGCTCACTCCAGGGGGCAGGAGGGGATCAGCCCCAGCATTTT. This translates into CASSLQGAGGDQPQHF.

Many counts were recorded for this clonotype. V is TRBV30 and J is TRBJ2-1; D gene uncertain. The V and J ends lost 0 bases and 7 bases respectively, with 16 bases between them. The CDR3 loop spans 15 amino acids. Germline CDR1 and CDR2: GTSNPN and SVGIG (reference sequence). The DNA for the CDR3 is TGTGCCTGGAGTGTACGAGGTCTAGTATGGAATGAGCAGTTCTTC. Protein product: CAWSVRGLVWNEQFF.

The sample holds many counts of this clonotype. The rearrangement joins TRBV2 to TRBJ2-3; perhaps D is TRBD1 or TRBD2 (5 bases each). The CDR3 runs to 14 residues. The V gene lost 1 base and the J gene lost 3 bases, with 8 bases spanning the gap. The germline gives CDR1 SNHLY, CDR2 FYNNEI. CDR3 sequence reads: CASSEGGSTDTQYF. Written as DNA, the CDR3 is TGTGCCAGCAGTGAAGGGGGGAGTACAGATACGCAGTATTTT.

V usage is TRBV29-1 and J usage is TRBJ1-1; 10 nucleotides match TRBD1. Germline V lookup: CDR1 SQVTM, CDR2 ANQGSEA. V shed 7 bases and J 1 base; nucleotides not matched to a gene: 6. The CDR3 length is 14 residues. The CDR3 DNA follows: TGCAGCGCCGAAAGGACAGGGGGGAACACTGAAGCTTTCTTT. Protein: CSAERTGGNTEAFF.

This clonotype was counted many times. DNA for the CDR3: TGTGCCAGCACTAAGGCGAGGGGAAACGACGAGCAGTACGTC. Residues: CASTKARGNDEQYV. The V call is TRBV21-1, the J call TRBJ2-7; the table's D gene call, TRBD1, was not cross checked with the DNA. TRBV21-1 is given as a pseudogene. This CDR3 has 14 amino acids.

The chain combines TRBV7-6 with TRBJ1-1; 10 bases line up with TRBD1. The germline gives CDR1 SGHVS, CDR2 FNYEAQ. The trim removed 2 bases at V and 4 bases at J, leaving 10 bases unmatched. The CDR3 spans 17 residues. The CDR3 DNA reads TGTGCCAGCAGCTTACGGGGAGGGGACAGGGGAGCCACTGAAGCTTTCTTT. It codes for CASSLRGGDRGATEAFF.

There are a few counts of this clonotype. The chain uses TRBV6-2 or TRBV6-3 and TRBJ2-7; a weak D match, TRBD1 (5 bases). The germline CDR1 and CDR2 sequences are MNHEY and SVGEGT. The CDR3 spans 13 residues. Trimming stripped 2 bases from V and 6 bases from J, with 11 bases between. The CDR3 nucleotides are TGTGCCAGCAGTTACGCCAGGGCGGCCGAGCAGTACGTC. It specifies CASSYARAAEQYV.

The chain couples TRBV27 to TRBJ1-1; D not certain. The V end lost 6 bases, the J end lost 6 bases, and 11 bases lay between the germline ends. The germline gives CDR1 MNHEY, CDR2 SMNVEV (reference sequence). The CDR3 totals 12 residues. The CDR3 nucleotides are TGTGCCAGCAGAAGGCCCGGGGCTGAAGCTTTCTTT. Amino acid sequence: CASRRPGAEAFF.

This clonotype has ten or more counts. The chain carries TRBV2 and TRBJ2-2; D unclear. There are 15 residues in the CDR3. Per germline, CDR1 SNHLY and CDR2 FYNNEI. V dropped 1 base and J dropped 2 bases, with 8 bases sitting between them. CDR3 protein: CASSEETINTGELFF. The CDR3 DNA is TGTGCCAGCAGTGAAGAGACAATCAACACCGGGGAGCTGTTTTTT.

The chain links TRBV6-1 to TRBJ2-1; 8 bases align to TRBD2. V shed 5 bases and J 6 bases; nucleotides not matched to a gene: 15. The CDR3 has 17 residues. The germline CDR1 and CDR2 sequences are MNHNS and SASEGT. The CDR3 here is CASSSRRGAGGSNEQFF. The CDR3 DNA follows: TGTGCCAGCAGTTCCCGGCGTGGGGCGGGGGGTAGCAATGAGCAGTTCTTC.

This clonotype was seen repeatedly, ten times or more. This chain uses TRBV24-1 with TRBJ2-1; D not resolved. Germline V gives CDR1 KGHDR, CDR2 SFDVKD. CDR3 length equals 15 residues. V lost 0 bases and J lost 6, with 11 bases in between. The CDR3 DNA is TGTGCCACCAGTGATTTGAGGTCCGGAATCAATGAGCAGTTCTTC. Protein sequence: CATSDLRSGINEQFF.

This clonotype has just a few counts. V usage is TRBV5-1 and J usage is TRBJ1-6, with D hard to call. The germline V and J ends were trimmed by 0 bases and 0 bases, with 7 bases remaining between them. The CDR3 runs to 16 residues. CDR1 SGHRS and CDR2 YFSETQ come from the germline V gene. The DNA for the CDR3 is TGCGCCAGCAGCTTGGAACGAAGCTCCTATAATTCACCCCTCCACTTT. Translating it yields CASSLERSSYNSPLHF.

This clonotype was counted only a few times. J is TRBJ2-2 and V is TRBV7-8; D not certain. The CDR3 totals 17 residues. CDR1 is SGHVS, CDR2 FQNEAQ, per germline. V dropped 3 bases and J dropped 0 bases, with 14 bases sitting between them. The DNA of the CDR3 is TGTGCCAGCAGCTTTTTACGACCCGCCCCGAACACCGGGGAGCTGTTTTTT. Translation: CASSFLRPAPNTGELFF.

This clonotype was observed many times. The chain combines TRBV20-1 with TRBJ2-7; tentative D call: TRBD1 (5 bases). The ends were cut back, 1 base at V and 5 bases at J, with 6 bases in the middle. Germline V gene data show CDR1 as DFQATT and CDR2 as SNEGSKA (reference sequence). The CDR3 runs to 11 residues. CDR3 in DNA: TGCAGTGCTAGAGCAGGGCACGAGCAGTACGTC. Its translation: CSARAGHEQYV.